This T cell receptor beta chain comes out of a study of T cells after yellow fever vaccination. This clonotype was seen only a few times. The antigen remains undetermined. Germline lookup yields CDR1 DFQATT and CDR2 SNEGSKA (reference sequence). CDR3 length equals 17 residues. Trimming removed 0 bases from V and 6 bases from J, with 21 bases in between. The authors made TCR cDNA by 5'RACE template switching, adding a universal primer site and UMIs. Each CDR3 protein gets one entry after TCRdb re-called the 5' RACE reads with MiXCR. The sample lists over 300,000 distinct CDR3 sequences; less than 4.5% were seen once. General study results and limits: It was the secondary response that reached its peak faster, day 5 versus 15, but it was weaker. Only a minor proportion of clonotypes was detected across both CD4 and CD8 compartments. The study noted that FACS-sorted repertoires could contain abundant clonotypes contaminating from the bulk population.

This rearrangement joins TRBV20-1 to TRBJ2-1, with D perhaps matching TRBD2 (5 bases). The sequencing here drew on PBMCs, taken on the day of the yellow fever booster vaccination. The TCR was taken from a man aged 18 to 30 who received the YFV17D yellow fever vaccine. In DNA form, the CDR3 reads TGCAGTGCTAGAGACCCCGGAGGCCCTCACTCTATCAATGAGCAGTTCTTC. It yields the protein CSARDPGGPHSINEQFF.